The 10 T cell receptor beta chains reported below all come from one sample, sequenced in a study of read filtering for tumor transcriptome and immune sequencing. This library used around 400 ng RNA and molecular barcoded adaptors spanning alpha/delta and beta/gamma chains. From the reads, TCRdb called clonotypes with MiXCR, one entry per CDR3 protein. The sample carries roughly 27,000 distinct CDR3 sequences, about 15% recorded once. The specimen sequenced was a population of CD138-negative cells sorted from bone marrow. These TCRs come from a donor aged 40 or older with multiple myeloma.

This clonotype was seen many times. The J gene is TRBJ2-1, the V gene TRBV2, with 12 nucleotides matching TRBD2. The germline CDR1 and CDR2 sequences are SNHLY and FYNNEI. V was pared by 7 bases and J by 7 bases, with 8 bases of the junction left unmatched. This CDR3 region has 15 residues. Here the CDR3 reads CASIMTSGRSNEQFF. The CDR3, as DNA: TGTGCCAGCATTATGACTAGCGGGAGATCGAATGAGCAGTTCTTC.

This clonotype came up a few times. The chain joins TRBV9 to TRBJ2-1, with a tentative D call TRBD1 (6 bases). The V gene's germline CDR1 is SGDLS and CDR2 YYNGEE. V was trimmed by 1 base and J by 0 bases, leaving 11 bases between them. This CDR3 is 16 amino acids long. The CDR3 loop is CASSVSEGHSYNEQFF. CDR3 DNA: TGTGCCAGCAGCGTAAGCGAGGGACACTCCTACAATGAGCAGTTCTTC.

A few counts support this clonotype. This chain links TRBV5-1 with TRBJ2-1; tentatively, D is TRBD1 or TRBD2 (6 bases each). Deletions cut 1 base from V and 8 bases from J, with 22 bases between. CDR3 length equals 17 residues. CDR1 is SGHRS and CDR2 is YFSETQ in the germline V gene. The CDR3 reads CASSLFQRATGVHEQFF. CDR3 sequence (DNA): TGCGCCAGCAGCTTGTTCCAGCGGGCGACAGGAGTCCATGAGCAGTTCTTC.

The table lists this clonotype with many counts. The chain is built from TRBV6-5 and TRBJ1-5; D gene unclear. The CDR3 sequence is 19 residues long. V was pared by 5 bases and J by 8 bases, with 31 bases between. Germline V CDR1 and CDR2: MNHEY, SVGAGI. The CDR3 spells CASSPSSLSSLARVEPQHF. For the CDR3, the DNA is TGTGCCAGCAGTCCCAGCTCCTTAAGTTCACTAGCCCGGGTGGAGCCCCAGCATTTT.

This clonotype was seen ten or more times. The chain employs TRBV28 and TRBJ2-3; D gene ambiguous. The germline V and J ends were trimmed by 2 bases and 0 bases, with 9 bases remaining between them. The CDR3 runs to 15 residues. The germline CDR1 and CDR2 sequences are MDHEN and SYDVKM. CDR3 residues: CASSLPFASTDTQYF. The CDR3, as DNA: TGTGCCAGCAGTTTACCCTTCGCCAGCACAGATACGCAGTATTTT. The variable domain in full, completed from reference TRBV28 and TRBJ2-3, reads DVKVTQSSRYLVKRTGEKVFLECVQDMDHENMFWYRQDPGLGLRLIYFSYDVKMKEKGDIPEGYSVSREKKERFSLILESASTNQTSMYLCASSLPFASTDTQYFGPGTRLTVL.

The table lists this clonotype with many counts. This sequence joins TRBV27 and TRBJ1-1; a possible D gene is TRBD1 (5 bases). The ends were cut back, 3 bases at V and 11 bases at J, with 16 bases in the middle. Germline assignment: CDR1 MNHEY and CDR2 SMNVEV (reference sequence). This CDR3 comprises 13 residues. CDR3 amino acids: CASSFGPTSGAFF. CDR3 bases: TGTGCCAGCAGTTTCGGACCTACCTCAGGGGCTTTCTTT.

This clonotype was seen many times. V usage is TRBV11-2 and J usage is TRBJ2-1; TRBD2 matches 8 bases. CDR1 is SGHAT and CDR2 is FQNNGV in the germline V gene. Trimming at V came to 1 base and at J to 2 bases, leaving 13 bases not matched to a gene. The CDR3 is 19 residues long. For the CDR3, the DNA is TGTGCCAGCAGCTTAGGCCGGGAGGGCCTAATGCTTACCTACAATGAGCAGTTCTTC. It codes for CASSLGREGLMLTYNEQFF. Full variable domain (outside the CDR3, taken from reference TRBV11-2 and TRBJ2-1): EAGVAQSPRYKIIEKRQSVAFWCNPISGHATLYWYQQILGQGPKLLIQFQNNGVVDDSQLPKDRFSAERLKGVDSTLKIQPAKLEDSAVYLCASSLGREGLMLTYNEQFFGPGTRLTVL.

To note about this clonotype: A much larger clone differs from this one at a single base, so this may be a read error. This chain uses TRBV5-1 with TRBJ2-3; D is tentatively TRBD1 or TRBD2 (6 bases each). The germline gives CDR1 SGHRS, CDR2 YFSETQ. The CDR3 is 17 residues long. The ends were cut back, 1 base at V and 4 bases at J, with 19 bases in the middle. The CDR3 region has the DNA TGCGCCAGCAGCTTGTGGACCACAGGGTCTAGCGCAGATACGCAGTATTTT. Protein product: CASSLWTTGSSADTQYF.

This clonotype occurred many times. The V and J genes are TRBV11-3 and TRBJ2-1, with 15 positions matching TRBD2. V lost 3 bases to trimming and J lost 6 bases; unmatched junction nucleotides: 0. The CDR3 loop spans 15 amino acids. Germline lookup yields CDR1 SGHNT and CDR2 YENEEA. As DNA, the CDR3 is TGTGCCAGCAGCTTGGGACTAGCGGGAGGCAATGAGCAGTTCTTC. It yields the protein CASSLGLAGGNEQFF.

This clonotype showed up many times. The gene calls are TRBV5-1 and TRBJ2-1, with a possible D match to TRBD1 (5 bases). Trimming shortened V by 1 base and J by 7 bases, and 12 bases separated the two germline ends. The V gene's germline CDR1 is SGHRS and CDR2 YFSETQ. This CDR3 spans 14 amino acids. Here the CDR3 DNA reads TGCGCCAGCAGCTTGCCCAGGGTTGATAATGAGCAGTTCTTC. This translates into CASSLPRVDNEQFF.